This entry describes one T cell receptor beta chain. The target of this receptor is not known. One base away lies a much larger clone, so this may be a sequencing read error. The CDR3, from cysteine to phenylalanine, totals 13 residues. The read is trimmed to its CDR3 DNA, 39 bases read in frame from base 1. CDR1 and CDR2 are read off the germline V gene as SGHTA and FQGNSA. This record comes from a study of blood T cells in healthy people across ages (dated by TCRdb to the mid-2010s). For context, the study as a whole: In model experiments, template switching captured about one uniquely barcoded TCR beta cDNA molecule for every two T cells. To avoid experimental bias, donors of different ages were spread randomly across the sequencing lanes. The study analyzed two additional independent replicas of 1 million unique cDNA reads from the same blood draw for two donors, one aged 18 to 30 and one aged 80 or older. Four age groups were formed from the donors: young (average approximately 15 years), middle-aged (just under 40), aged (about 68) and long-lived (approximately 80). To track age-related changes in TCR beta repertoire diversity, the study relied on deep sequencing normalized with unique cDNA molecular identifiers.

The library came from 5' RACE. The second PCR ran for about 7 to 11 cycles and used a J-beta primer mix along with a sample-barcoded 5' primer. A template-switch 5' adaptor carrying 12 random nucleotides introduced a unique molecular identifier onto each TCR beta cDNA molecule. Each sample yielded at least 2.5 million CDR3-containing paired-end reads. The Mint cDNA synthesis kit, primed by a TRBC-specific oligonucleotide, was used to synthesize first-strand cDNA from all RNA. After uracil-DNA glycosylase treatment, a first 18-cycle PCR used universal primers M1SS and BC2_uni_R on all cDNA. The study's own analysis went as follows. For normalization, 1 million high-quality reads, each with a distinct molecular identifier, were randomly selected from each sample. Instead of being binned into consensus sequences, reads with shared molecular identifiers were discarded. MiTCR, run with a Q25 quality threshold and the strictest error-elimination algorithm, handled CDR3 identification, clonotype clustering and error correction. Lower-bound total TCR beta diversity was estimated with a nonparametric unseen species model using Euler transformation. The public reads were quality trimmed at Q25 with fastp and then assembled into clones with MiXCR by TCRdb, keeping productive beta chains. Every distinct CDR3 protein forms one entry, paired with its most common genes and DNA. The V and J calls, along with clone size, are taken from TCRdb and not from the paper's own processing. For this sample there are fewer than 2,000,000 distinct CDR3 sequences; approximately 39% appear just once. Of the sample, roughly 24% falls within the top ten clones.

What the authors observed across the whole study: Because donor CMV infection status was unknown, age-related changes in expanded clonotypes were potentially confounded. Estimates of total diversity based on one million sequenced T cells were regarded as lower bounds and as underestimates. A strong correlation was found between observed TCR beta diversity and the percentage of naive T cells measured by flow cytometry. The long-lived group showed more naive CD4+ T cells, fewer expanded clones and increased TCR diversity than the aged group, suggesting age selection. Bulk unsorted PBMC profiling prevented conclusive comparison of naive and antigen-experienced compartments. Observed TCR beta diversity per million T cells fell roughly linearly with age, and a significant reduction was already apparent by age about 43.

The donors were roughly 40 Caucasian individuals from Russia, aged about 6 to 100 years, who were systemically healthy. About 10 milliliters of peripheral blood were drawn from each donor into EDTA-treated Vacutainer tubes. Ficoll-Paque density-gradient centrifugation was used to isolate PBMCs, with at least 7 million per sample. Total RNA, at least 6 micrograms per sample, was extracted from PBMCs with Trizol reagent. For every donor, flow cytometry on a PBMC aliquot measured the percentage of naive CD45RAhigh/CD27high T cells. The chain uses TRBV7-2 and TRBJ2-7, with a tentative D gene TRBD2 over 5 matching bases. The receptor was derived from a human donor in good health. Material for sequencing was blood. Here is the DNA: TGTGCCAGCAGCACTAGAGGACCTTACGAGCAGTGCTTC. It codes for CASSTRGPYEQCF.